This T cell receptor beta chain was sequenced for a study of blood T cell repertoires in COVID-19. Recovered status applied to Cohort 3 donors who had two consecutive negative PCRs. It also applied to those with clearance or with symptom resolution. Trimming removed 2 bases at V and 0 bases at J, with 10 bases between. The CDR3 is 15 residues long. Germline CDR1 and CDR2: SGDLS and YYNGEE. Authors' analysis steps: Amplification of reference gene primers was used by the study to estimate nucleated cell counts. Sequencing was performed with immunoSEQ multiplex PCR; in TCRdb, only in-frame clones are kept and a portion is missing. That table is the source of V, J and clone size, and D and trimming were worked out from the DNA. Here the sample spans 150,000 to 200,000 clones, approximately 85% being singletons.

The receptor's source is a man aged 40-50 years who had recovered from COVID-19. The sequenced material came from PBMCs or T cells enriched from blood (not recorded which). The chain employs TRBV9 and TRBJ2-3; D is unclear. In nucleotides, the CDR3 is TGTGCCAGCAGCGTTTACCAAACTAGCACAGATACGCAGTATTTT. Translated, it gives CASSVYQTSTDTQYF. The full variable domain, completed using reference TRBV9 and TRBJ2-3, is DSGVTQTPKHLITATGQRVTLRCSPRSGDLSVYWYQQSLDQGLQFLIQYYNGEERAKGNILERFSAQQFPDLHSELNLSSLELGDSALYFCASSVYQTSTDTQYFGPGTRLTVL.